These 30 T cell receptor beta chains came from one sample sequenced in a study of blood T cells in healthy people across ages. PCR was performed a second time for 7 to 11 cycles using a sample-barcoded 5' primer and a J-beta primer mix. TCRdb passed the 5' RACE reads through MiXCR, listing each CDR3 protein once. The sample yields roughly 1.9 million distinct CDR3 sequences, about 39% seen once. The material sequenced was blood. Receptor source: a human donor in good health.

The rearrangement links TRBV2 to TRBJ1-5, with 7 bases fitting TRBD1. V dropped 6 bases and J dropped 7; count of bases not matched to a gene: 12. The CDR3 is 15 residues long. Germline CDR1 reads SNHLY; CDR2 reads FYNNEI. The DNA for the CDR3 is TGTGCCAGCAGGGTTGAGGGGGCGAAGGGCCAGCCCCAGCATTTT. Residues: CASRVEGAKGQPQHF.

The J gene is TRBJ1-2, the V gene TRBV3-1; TRBD1 matches 8 bases. Germline V gene lookup returns CDR1 LGHDT and CDR2 YNNKEL (reference sequence). V lost 3 bases, J lost 8 bases, and 8 bases stayed unmatched. The CDR3 spans 14 residues. The chain's CDR3 is CASSHRQGFEGYTF. The DNA of the CDR3 is TGTGCCAGCAGCCACAGACAGGGGTTCGAAGGCTACACCTTC.

The chain has TRBV25-1 and TRBJ2-1; D is ambiguous. The CDR3 is 13 residues long. V dropped 1 base and J dropped 11 bases, with 12 bases sitting between them. CDR1 and CDR2 (germline): MGHDK, SYGVNS. CDR3 sequence reads: CASSELGRKQQFF. Written as DNA, the CDR3 is TGTGCCAGCAGTGAATTAGGAAGGAAGCAGCAGTTCTTC.

The chain joins TRBV28 to TRBJ2-3; 7 bases fit TRBD1. CDR1 MDHEN and CDR2 SYDVKM come from the germline V gene. Unmatched junction bases numbered 21, after V lost 6 bases and J lost 6 bases. This CDR3 contains 18 residues. In DNA, the CDR3 is TGTGCCAGCAGCTCTCCCTGGGGGACAGACGCTCCGGGGGATACGCAGTATTTT. This translates into CASSSPWGTDAPGDTQYF.

Details on this clonotype: One end of the junction does not line up with germline, which may come from a read error. This chain joins TRBV5-1 and TRBJ2-6; a possible D gene is TRBD1 (5 bases). Germline V gene data show CDR1 as SGHRS and CDR2 as YFSETQ. This CDR3 spans 19 amino acids. The CDR3 DNA reads TGCGCCAGCAGTTTGGATGGAGTCGTTTCAGGGACTGGGGCCAACGTCCTGACTTTC. Residues: CASSLDGVVSGTGANVLTF.

A few counts support this clonotype. This chain uses TRBV20-1 with TRBJ2-1, with TRBD1 identical over 7 bases. The CDR3 has 16 residues. The junction had 10 bases not matched to a gene; V was cut back by 5 bases and J by 0 bases. Germline values: CDR1 DFQATT, CDR2 SNEGSKA (reference sequence). This chain's CDR3 is CSAYSPGTASYNEQFF. CDR3 DNA sequence: TGCAGTGCTTACAGCCCCGGGACAGCCTCCTACAATGAGCAGTTCTTC.

This clonotype was seen more than once but under ten times. The V and J genes are TRBV28 and TRBJ2-4; 9 nucleotides align to TRBD1. V shed 5 bases, J shed 1 base, and the junction held 3 bases outside the gene matches. Germline assignment: CDR1 MDHEN and CDR2 SYDVKM. The CDR3 contains 15 residues. CDR3 nucleotides: TGTGCCAGCAGTAAGACAGGGGGGGCCAAAAACATTCAGTACTTC. Its protein product is CASSKTGGAKNIQYF.

The chain uses TRBV10-2 and TRBJ2-5; possible D gene TRBD2, 6 bases. The germline V gene has CDR1 WSHSY and CDR2 SAAADI. Between the trimmed V and J ends, which lost 4 bases and 0 bases, there was a span of 15 bases. The CDR3 runs to 16 residues. The CDR3 bases are TGCGCCAGCAGTGCCGGGGGACCAATGAACCAAGAGACCCAGTACTTC. Translating gives CASSAGGPMNQETQYF.

The chain employs TRBV29-1 and TRBJ1-5, with D tentatively TRBD1 (5 bases). Trimming took 4 bases from V and 3 from J, leaving 10 bases between them. Germline V gene sequence: CDR1 SQVTM, CDR2 ANQGSEA. This CDR3 spans 13 amino acids. The CDR3 DNA reads as TGCAGCGTTGTAGGGGACCACAATCAGCCCCAGCATTTT. Amino acids: CSVVGDHNQPQHF.

There are a few counts of this clonotype. V is TRBV3-1 and J is TRBJ2-7; D call uncertain. Germline V CDR1 and CDR2: LGHDT, YNNKEL (reference sequence). V was shortened by 4 bases and J by 2 bases, with 12 bases between the two germline ends. The CDR3 spans 14 residues. The CDR3 sequence is CASSPKGFPYEQYF. In DNA form, the CDR3 reads TGTGCCAGCAGCCCGAAGGGTTTCCCCTACGAGCAGTACTTC.

This clonotype occurred a few times. J is TRBJ2-4 and V is TRBV2, with unresolved D. The J call may be mistaken, given a closer DNA end match to TRBJ2-7. Germline V lookup: CDR1 SNHLY, CDR2 FYNNEI. This CDR3 is built from 11 residues. CDR3 region: CASMSVYEQYF. The CDR3 nucleotides are TGTGCCAGCATGAGTGTCTACGAGCAGTACTTC.

There are a few counts of this clonotype. CDR3 DNA: TGCGCCAGCAGCCAAGAGATGGGCAGGGGGAAGTCACCCCTCCACTTT. Encoded protein: CASSQEMGRGKSPLHF. The chain couples TRBV4-3 to TRBJ1-6; TRBD1 matches 7 bases. CDR3 length: 16 residues. V lost 0 bases and J lost 10; bases outside the gene matches: 9. Germline V gene data show CDR1 as LGHNA and CDR2 as YSLEER.

Comment on this clonotype: The junction departs from the called germline gene at one end, perhaps through a read error. The gene calls are TRBV5-4 and TRBJ1-1; D may be TRBD1 (6 bases). Germline V gene lookup returns CDR1 SGHNT and CDR2 YYREEE (reference sequence). CDR3 size: 16 residues. The CDR3 here is CASSLSRGVLHTEAFF. CDR3 DNA sequence: TGCGCCAGCAGCTTGAGCAGGGGAGTCTTGCACACTGAAGCTTTCTTT. Full variable domain (rest looked up from reference TRBV5-4 and TRBJ1-1): ETGVTQSPTHLIKTRGQQVTLRCSSQSGHNTVSWYQQALGQGPQFIFQYYREEENGRGNFPPRFSGLQFPNYSSELNVNALELDDSALYLCASSLSRGVLHTEAFFGQGTRLTVV.

The chain joins TRBV20-1 to TRBJ2-7, with 10 bases fitting TRBD2. This CDR3 spans 10 amino acids. CDR1 is DFQATT, CDR2 SNEGSKA, per germline (reference sequence). The CDR3 region is CASGGHEQYF. CDR3 in DNA: TGCGCTAGCGGGGGACACGAGCAGTACTTC.

Worth noting for this clonotype: A read error may produce the germline difference seen at one junction end. This rearrangement joins TRBV5-1 to TRBJ2-6, with D tentatively TRBD1 (5 bases). The CDR3 runs 15 residues. The germline CDR1 and CDR2 sequences are SGHRS and YFSETQ. The CDR3 here is CASSSPFPGASVLTF. CDR3 bases: TGCGCCAGCAGCTCCCCGTTCCCTGGGGCCAGCGTCCTGACTTTC.

The chain joins TRBV6-2 or TRBV6-3 to TRBJ2-3; a weak D match, TRBD2 (6 bases). The CDR3 runs to 15 residues. The ends were cut back, 7 bases at V and 2 bases at J, with 16 bases in the middle. The germline gives CDR1 MNHEY, CDR2 SVGEGT. DNA for the CDR3: TGTGCCAGCACCAAATTCGGGGGTACCACAGATACGCAGTATTTT. This encodes CASTKFGGTTDTQYF.

V and J are TRBV5-5 and TRBJ2-1; 8 positions match TRBD1. Germline V gives CDR1 SGHKS, CDR2 YYEKEE (reference sequence). This CDR3 region has 15 residues. Trimming removed 0 bases from V and 9 bases from J; junction bases left unmatched: 8. The CDR3 sequence is CASSLATGALGEQFF. The CDR3 nucleotides are TGTGCCAGCAGCTTGGCGACAGGGGCCCTAGGTGAGCAGTTCTTC.

This chain joins TRBV2 and TRBJ1-1; 7 bases align to TRBD1. CDR3 length equals 20 residues. V gave up 3 bases and J gave up 1 base; unmatched junction bases: 20. Per germline, CDR1 SNHLY and CDR2 FYNNEI. The CDR3 nucleotides are TGTGCCAGCAGTGACAGCCGGGACAGACGAGGGAAGGGCAAGAACACTGAAGCTTTCTTT. It specifies CASSDSRDRRGKGKNTEAFF.

As concerns this clonotype: The conserved closing phenylalanine or tryptophan is absent in this CDR3, likely reflecting a read error. The gene calls are TRBV4-1 and TRBJ1-5; no clear D. V lost 1 base to trimming and J lost 6 bases, with 10 bases between them. The germline V gene encodes CDR1 MGHRA and CDR2 YSYEKL. This CDR3 is 14 amino acids long. CDR3 in DNA: TGCGCCAGCAGCCAAGTTAGGGCGCGTCAGCCCCAGCATTGT. It encodes CASSQVRARQPQHC.

The chain recombines TRBV7-2 with TRBJ2-7; D not resolved. The length of the CDR3 is 15 residues. Trimming stripped 1 base from V and 4 bases from J, with 14 bases between. Germline V gene lookup returns CDR1 SGHTA and CDR2 FQGNSA. The CDR3 is CASSLEFDPVYEQYF. The CDR3 DNA sequence: TGTGCCAGCAGCTTAGAGTTCGACCCCGTATACGAGCAGTACTTC.

The count of this clonotype is one. The V and J genes are TRBV9 and TRBJ1-2; D might be TRBD1 (5 bases). This CDR3 spans 13 amino acids. Looked up from germline, CDR1 is SGDLS and CDR2 is YYNGEE. Trimming removed 6 bases at V and 8 bases at J, with 17 bases between. Written as DNA, the CDR3 is TGTGCCAGCAACCCGGGGGGAGGGATCGGCTACACCTTC. Amino acid sequence: CASNPGGGIGYTF.

J is TRBJ1-2 and V is TRBV12-3 or TRBV12-4; TRBD1 matches 10 bases. The CDR3 is made up of 14 amino acids. The V and J ends lost 4 bases and 7 bases, in that order; junction bases with no gene match: 6. This CDR3 is CASSSDRGCSGYTF. The CDR3 DNA reads as TGTGCCAGCAGTTCGGACAGGGGGTGTAGTGGCTACACCTTC.

The chain combines TRBV12-3 or TRBV12-4 with TRBJ2-7; TRBD1 aligns across 7 bases. The CDR3 runs 13 residues. J was trimmed by 5 bases and V by 3 bases; bases with no gene match: 4. The CDR3 bases are TGTGCCAGCAGTTTGACAGGGTGGAACGAGCAGTACTTC. Translation gives CASSLTGWNEQYF.

This clonotype was detected only a few times. The chain joins TRBV6-1 to TRBJ2-1; D not certain. This CDR3 region has 15 residues. Germline assignment: CDR1 MNHNS and CDR2 SASEGT. V was cut by 8 bases and J by 0 bases, with 14 bases left in between. The CDR3 region is CASDSPQSSYNEQFF. CDR3 in DNA: TGTGCCAGCGATAGCCCACAAAGCTCCTACAATGAGCAGTTCTTC.

This clonotype was counted many times. The gene calls are TRBV29-1 and TRBJ2-7, with D perhaps matching TRBD1 (6 bases). The CDR3 runs 13 residues. Germline assignment: CDR1 SQVTM and CDR2 ANQGSEA. Trimming removed 7 bases from V and 2 bases from J, with 15 bases in between. Here the CDR3 reads CSACSGDTYEQYF. In DNA, the CDR3 is TGCAGCGCCTGTTCAGGGGATACCTACGAGCAGTACTTC.

This clonotype was found a few times. This sequence joins TRBV4-3 and TRBJ2-7, with D perhaps TRBD1 (5 bases). V was shortened by 1 base and J by 7 bases, with 14 bases between the two germline ends. The length of the CDR3 is 14 residues. Germline assignment: CDR1 LGHNA and CDR2 YSLEER. The CDR3 sequence is CASSQAARVNEQYF. The CDR3 DNA sequence: TGCGCCAGCAGCCAAGCTGCCAGGGTTAATGAGCAGTACTTC.

The genes are TRBV4-3 and TRBJ2-4, with no clear D. Germline V gives CDR1 LGHNA, CDR2 YSLEER. The CDR3 runs to 13 residues. The ends were cut back, 3 bases at V and 13 bases at J, with 16 bases in the middle. The CDR3 nucleotides are TGCGCCAGCAGCCACAGAACCACGGCTGAGCAGTACTTC. Its translation is CASSHRTTAEQYF.

The chain is built from TRBV7-2 and TRBJ2-2; D is undetermined. Trimming stripped 4 bases from V and 5 bases from J, with 5 bases between. Germline CDR1 reads SGHTA; CDR2 reads FQGNSA. The CDR3 has 12 residues. CDR3 residues: CASSWRTGELFF. As DNA, the CDR3 is TGTGCCAGCAGCTGGCGGACCGGGGAGCTGTTTTTT.

There are a few counts of this clonotype. The chain uses TRBV2 and TRBJ2-7; D call uncertain. With 6 bases removed from V and 0 bases from J, the gap between germline ends came to 9 bases. This CDR3 comprises 13 residues. The V gene's germline CDR1 is SNHLY and CDR2 FYNNEI. In DNA form, the CDR3 reads TGTGCCAGCAGGCCTATCCTCTCCTACGAGCAGTACTTC. The encoded protein is CASRPILSYEQYF.

The chain recombines TRBV4-3 with TRBJ2-1; the match to TRBD1 covers 8 bases. Germline V gene lookup returns CDR1 LGHNA and CDR2 YSLEER. The CDR3 extends over 16 amino acids. V shed 2 bases, J shed 10 bases, and the junction held 13 bases outside the gene matches. DNA of the CDR3: TGCGCCAGCAGCCAAAATGACAGGGGCGATCGAGACGAGCAGTTCTTC. This gives the protein CASSQNDRGDRDEQFF.